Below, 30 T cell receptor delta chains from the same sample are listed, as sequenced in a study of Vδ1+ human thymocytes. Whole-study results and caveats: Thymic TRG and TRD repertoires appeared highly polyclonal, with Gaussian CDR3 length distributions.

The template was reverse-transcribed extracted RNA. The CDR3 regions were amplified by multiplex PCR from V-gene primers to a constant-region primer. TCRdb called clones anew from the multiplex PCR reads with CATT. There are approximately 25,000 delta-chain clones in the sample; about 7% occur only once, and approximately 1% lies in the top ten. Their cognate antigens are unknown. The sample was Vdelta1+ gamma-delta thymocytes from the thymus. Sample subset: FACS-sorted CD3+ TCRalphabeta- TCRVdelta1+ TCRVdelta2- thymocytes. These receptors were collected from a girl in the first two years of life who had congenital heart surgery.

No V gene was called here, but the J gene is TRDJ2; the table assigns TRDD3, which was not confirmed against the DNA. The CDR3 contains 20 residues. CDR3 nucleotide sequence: TGTGCTCTTGGGGAACCCCCCCGACTTGATCATCAAGCTTTGACAGCACAACTCTTCTTT. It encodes CALGEPPRLDHQALTAQLFF.

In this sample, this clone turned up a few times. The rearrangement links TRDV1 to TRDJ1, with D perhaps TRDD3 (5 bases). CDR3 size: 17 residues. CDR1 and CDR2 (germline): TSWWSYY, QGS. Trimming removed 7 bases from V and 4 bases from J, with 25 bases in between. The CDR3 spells CALAEGGYTRGNDKLIF. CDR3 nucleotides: TGTGCTCTTGCCGAGGGGGGTTACACCCGCGGTAACGATAAACTCATCTTT.

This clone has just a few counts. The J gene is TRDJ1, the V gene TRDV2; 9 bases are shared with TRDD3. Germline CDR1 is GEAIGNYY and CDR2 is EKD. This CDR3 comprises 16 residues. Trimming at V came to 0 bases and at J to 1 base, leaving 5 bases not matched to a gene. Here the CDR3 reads CACDTGWGIATDKLIF. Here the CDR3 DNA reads TGTGCCTGTGACACCGGCTGGGGGATCGCCACCGATAAACTCATCTTT.

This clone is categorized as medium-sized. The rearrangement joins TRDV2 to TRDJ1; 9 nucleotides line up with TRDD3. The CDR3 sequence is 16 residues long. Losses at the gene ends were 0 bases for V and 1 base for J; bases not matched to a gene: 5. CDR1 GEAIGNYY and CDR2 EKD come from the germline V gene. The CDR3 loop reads CACDTDGGIPTDKLIF. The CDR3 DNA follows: TGTGCCTGTGACACCGACGGGGGGATACCCACCGATAAACTCATCTTT.

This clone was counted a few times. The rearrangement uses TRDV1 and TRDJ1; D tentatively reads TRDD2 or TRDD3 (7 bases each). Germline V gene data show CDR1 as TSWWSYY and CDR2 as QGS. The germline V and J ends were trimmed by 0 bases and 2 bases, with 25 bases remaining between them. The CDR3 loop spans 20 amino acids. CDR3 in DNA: TGTGCTCTTGGGGAACTTACATTCCTACTCTGGGGGGGCGGGACCGATAAACTCATCTTT. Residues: CALGELTFLLWGGGTDKLIF.

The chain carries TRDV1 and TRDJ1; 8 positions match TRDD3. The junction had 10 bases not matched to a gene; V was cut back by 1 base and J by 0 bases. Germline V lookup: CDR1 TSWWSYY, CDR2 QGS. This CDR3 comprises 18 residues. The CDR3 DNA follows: TGTGCTCTTGGGGAACCAGTCCAACTGGGGGTTTACACCGATAAACTCATCTTT. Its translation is CALGEPVQLGVYTDKLIF.

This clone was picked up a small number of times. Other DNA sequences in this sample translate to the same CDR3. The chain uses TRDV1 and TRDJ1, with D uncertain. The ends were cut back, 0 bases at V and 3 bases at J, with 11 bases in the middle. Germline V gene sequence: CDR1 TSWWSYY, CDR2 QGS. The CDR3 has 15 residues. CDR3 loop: CALGELRLRSDKLIF. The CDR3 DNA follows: TGTGCTCTTGGGGAACTACGACTACGTTCCGATAAACTCATCTTT.

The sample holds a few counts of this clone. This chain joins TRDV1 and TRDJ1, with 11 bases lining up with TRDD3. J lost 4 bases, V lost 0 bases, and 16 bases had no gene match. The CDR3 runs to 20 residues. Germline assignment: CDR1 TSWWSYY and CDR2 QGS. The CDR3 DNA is TGTGCTCTTGGGGAACTGCGGATGGGGGTACTGGGGGATAGTATCGATAAACTCATCTTT. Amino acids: CALGELRMGVLGDSIDKLIF.

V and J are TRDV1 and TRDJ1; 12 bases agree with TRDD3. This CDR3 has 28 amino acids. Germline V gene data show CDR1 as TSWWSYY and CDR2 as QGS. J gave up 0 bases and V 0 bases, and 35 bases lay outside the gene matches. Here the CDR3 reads CALGELEPLPTENLYWGIQGKYTDKLIF. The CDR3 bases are TGTGCTCTTGGGGAACTAGAGCCACTTCCTACCGAAAACTTGTACTGGGGGATACAGGGCAAGTACACCGATAAACTCATCTTT.

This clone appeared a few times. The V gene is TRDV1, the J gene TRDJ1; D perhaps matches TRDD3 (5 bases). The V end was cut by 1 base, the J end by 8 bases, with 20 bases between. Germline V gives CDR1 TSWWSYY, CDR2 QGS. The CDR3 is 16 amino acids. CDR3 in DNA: TGTGCTCTTGGGGAACAAATCCCCCGTCCCTGGGCAAAACTCATCTTT. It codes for CALGEQIPRPWAKLIF.

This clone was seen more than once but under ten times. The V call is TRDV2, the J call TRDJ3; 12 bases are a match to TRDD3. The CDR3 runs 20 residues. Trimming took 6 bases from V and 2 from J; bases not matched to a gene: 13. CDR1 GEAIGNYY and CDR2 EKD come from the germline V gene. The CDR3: CACSILGDTLSTWDTRQMFF. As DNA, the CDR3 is TGTGCCTGTTCGATACTGGGGGATACCTTATCGACCTGGGACACCCGACAGATGTTTTTC.

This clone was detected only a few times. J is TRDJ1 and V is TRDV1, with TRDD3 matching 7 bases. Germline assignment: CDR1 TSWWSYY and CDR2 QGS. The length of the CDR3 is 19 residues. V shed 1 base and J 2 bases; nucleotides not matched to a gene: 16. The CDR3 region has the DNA TGTGCTCTTGGGGAACCGCGTACTGTGGGATACAGGTGGACCGATAAACTCATCTTT. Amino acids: CALGEPRTVGYRWTDKLIF.

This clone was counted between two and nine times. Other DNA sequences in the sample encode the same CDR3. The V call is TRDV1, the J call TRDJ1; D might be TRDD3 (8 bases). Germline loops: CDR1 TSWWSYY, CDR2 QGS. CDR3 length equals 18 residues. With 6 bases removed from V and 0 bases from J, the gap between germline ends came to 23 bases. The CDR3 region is CALGVPTIWGTYTDKLIF. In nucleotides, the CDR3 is TGTGCTCTTGGTGTTCCTACGATCTGGGGGACGTACACCGATAAACTCATCTTT.

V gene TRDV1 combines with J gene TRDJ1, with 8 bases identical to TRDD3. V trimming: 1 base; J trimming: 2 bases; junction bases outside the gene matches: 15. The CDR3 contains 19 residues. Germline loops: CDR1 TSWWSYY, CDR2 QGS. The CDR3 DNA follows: TGTGCTCTTGGGGAACATCGTCCTACGAGGGATACGCGTACCGATAAACTCATCTTT. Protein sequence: CALGEHRPTRDTRTDKLIF.

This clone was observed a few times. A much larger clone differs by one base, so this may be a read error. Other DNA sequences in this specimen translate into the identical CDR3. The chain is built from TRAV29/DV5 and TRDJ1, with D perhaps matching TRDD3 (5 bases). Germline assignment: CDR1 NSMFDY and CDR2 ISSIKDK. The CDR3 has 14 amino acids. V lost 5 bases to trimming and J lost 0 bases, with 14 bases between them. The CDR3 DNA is TGTGCAGCGTGCGGGGGGCCGTACACCGATAAACTCATCTTT. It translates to CAACGGPYTDKLIF.

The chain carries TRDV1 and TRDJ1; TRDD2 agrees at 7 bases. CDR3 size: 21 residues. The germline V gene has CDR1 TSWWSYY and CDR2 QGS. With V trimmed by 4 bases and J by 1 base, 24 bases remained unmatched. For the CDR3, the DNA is TGTGCTCTTGGGGTTAGGTTCCTACCCGTACTCCTAAGAGGGACCACCGATAAACTCATCTTT. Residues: CALGVRFLPVLLRGTTDKLIF.

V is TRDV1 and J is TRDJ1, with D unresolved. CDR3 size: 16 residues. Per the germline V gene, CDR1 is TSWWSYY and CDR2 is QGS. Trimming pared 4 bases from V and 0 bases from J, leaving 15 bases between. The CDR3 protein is CALGVRFFSYTDKLIF. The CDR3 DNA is TGTGCTCTTGGGGTCCGATTTTTCTCGTACACCGATAAACTCATCTTT.

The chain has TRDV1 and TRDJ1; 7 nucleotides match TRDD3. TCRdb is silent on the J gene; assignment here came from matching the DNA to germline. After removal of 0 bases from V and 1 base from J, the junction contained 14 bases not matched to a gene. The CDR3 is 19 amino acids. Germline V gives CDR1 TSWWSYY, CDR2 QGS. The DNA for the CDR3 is TGTGCTCTTGGGGAACTATTCCCCGGGTGGGATACACTCACCGATAAACTCATCTTT. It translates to CALGELFPGWDTLTDKLIF.

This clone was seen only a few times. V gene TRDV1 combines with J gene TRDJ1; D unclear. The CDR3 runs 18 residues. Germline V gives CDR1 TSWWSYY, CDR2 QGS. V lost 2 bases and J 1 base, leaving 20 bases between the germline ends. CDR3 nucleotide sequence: TGTGCTCTTGGGGAAAAAGGAGTCCGGACGGCGGTCACCGATAAACTCATCTTT. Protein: CALGEKGVRTAVTDKLIF.

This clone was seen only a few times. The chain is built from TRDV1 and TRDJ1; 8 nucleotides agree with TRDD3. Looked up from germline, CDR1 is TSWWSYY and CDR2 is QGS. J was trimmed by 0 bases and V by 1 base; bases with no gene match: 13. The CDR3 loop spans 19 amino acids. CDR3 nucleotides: TGTGCTCTTGGGGAACAGGCTGCCGGGCTGGGGGAATACACCGATAAACTCATCTTT. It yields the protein CALGEQAAGLGEYTDKLIF.

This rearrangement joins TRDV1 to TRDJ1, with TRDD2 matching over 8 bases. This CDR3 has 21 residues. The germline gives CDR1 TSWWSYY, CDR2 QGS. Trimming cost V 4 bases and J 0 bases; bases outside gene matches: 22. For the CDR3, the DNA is TGTGCTCTTGGGGTCCCCTTCCTATCTCCTCCATATCCCCCGTACACCGATAAACTCATCTTT. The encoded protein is CALGVPFLSPPYPPYTDKLIF.

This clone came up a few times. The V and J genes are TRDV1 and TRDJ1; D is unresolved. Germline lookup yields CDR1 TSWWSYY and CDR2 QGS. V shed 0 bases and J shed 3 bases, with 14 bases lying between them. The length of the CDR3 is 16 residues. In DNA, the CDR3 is TGTGCTCTTGGGGAACTCCATACAGGTCAGCCCGATAAACTCATCTTT. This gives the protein CALGELHTGQPDKLIF.

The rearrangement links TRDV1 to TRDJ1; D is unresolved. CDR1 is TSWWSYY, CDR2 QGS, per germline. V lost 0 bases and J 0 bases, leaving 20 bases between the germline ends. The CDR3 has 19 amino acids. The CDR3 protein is CALGELPGPLRENTDKLIF. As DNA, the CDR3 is TGTGCTCTTGGGGAACTACCCGGCCCCCTGAGGGAGAACACCGATAAACTCATCTTT.

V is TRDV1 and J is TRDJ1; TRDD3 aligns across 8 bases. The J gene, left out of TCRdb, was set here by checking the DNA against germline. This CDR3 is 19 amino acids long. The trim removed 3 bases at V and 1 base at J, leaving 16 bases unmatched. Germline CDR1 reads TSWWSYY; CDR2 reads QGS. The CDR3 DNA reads TGTGCTCTTGGGGAGCTACGCTGGGGGAACCCGCGGGTCACCGATAAACTCATCTTT. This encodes CALGELRWGNPRVTDKLIF.

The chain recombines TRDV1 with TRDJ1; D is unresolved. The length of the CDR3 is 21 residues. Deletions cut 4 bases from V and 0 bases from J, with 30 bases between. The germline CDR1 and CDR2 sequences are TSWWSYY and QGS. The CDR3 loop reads CALGVHRGPPLSALYTDKLIF. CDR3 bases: TGTGCTCTTGGGGTGCATAGGGGTCCTCCACTGAGTGCCCTTTACACCGATAAACTCATCTTT.

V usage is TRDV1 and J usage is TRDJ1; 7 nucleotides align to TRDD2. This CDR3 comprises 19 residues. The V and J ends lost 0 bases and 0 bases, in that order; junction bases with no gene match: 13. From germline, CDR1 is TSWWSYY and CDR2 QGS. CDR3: CALGELLPSPSLYTDKLIF. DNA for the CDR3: TGTGCTCTTGGGGAACTCCTTCCTTCCCCTTCTTTGTACACCGATAAACTCATCTTT.

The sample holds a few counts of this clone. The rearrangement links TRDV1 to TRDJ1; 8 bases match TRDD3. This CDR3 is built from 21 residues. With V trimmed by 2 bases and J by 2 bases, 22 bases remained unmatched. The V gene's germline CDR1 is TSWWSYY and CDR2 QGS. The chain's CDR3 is CALGEKQSYDLGEPTTDKLIF. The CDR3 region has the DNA TGTGCTCTTGGGGAAAAACAGTCCTACGACCTGGGGGAACCTACGACCGATAAACTCATCTTT.

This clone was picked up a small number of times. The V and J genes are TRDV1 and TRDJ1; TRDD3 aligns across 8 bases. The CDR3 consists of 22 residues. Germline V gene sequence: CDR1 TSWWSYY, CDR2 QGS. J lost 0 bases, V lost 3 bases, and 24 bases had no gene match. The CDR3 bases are TGTGCTCTTGGGGAGGGGCCTTCTCTCTACTGGGGATACAGAGGGTACACCGATAAACTCATCTTT. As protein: CALGEGPSLYWGYRGYTDKLIF.

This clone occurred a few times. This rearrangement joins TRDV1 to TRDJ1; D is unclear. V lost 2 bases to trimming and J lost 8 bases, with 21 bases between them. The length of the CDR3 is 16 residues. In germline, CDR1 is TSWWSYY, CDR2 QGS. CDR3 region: CALGETSGSDGLKLIF. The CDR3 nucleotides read TGTGCTCTTGGGGAAACTTCAGGCTCGGACGGGTTAAAACTCATCTTT.

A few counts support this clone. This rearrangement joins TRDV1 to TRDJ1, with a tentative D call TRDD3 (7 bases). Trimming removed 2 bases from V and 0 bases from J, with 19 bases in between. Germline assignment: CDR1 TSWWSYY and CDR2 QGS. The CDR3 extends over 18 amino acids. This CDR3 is CALGEILRRDTHTDKLIF. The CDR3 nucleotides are TGTGCTCTTGGGGAAATCCTACGGAGGGATACCCACACCGATAAACTCATCTTT.